The clone carrying this TCR beta chain was counted only a few times. What it recognizes is unknown. Each gene name is a mouse one. The CDR3 goes on 4 residues after the read ends, and that part is filled in from the germline J gene. Researchers sorted pooled cutaneous lymph node cells on the basis of CD4, CD8alpha, NKG2D, NKG2ACE and other markers. These data originate in a study of CD8+ T cells in alopecia areata. Study details: The graft donors were approximately 6-12-month-old C3H/HeJ mice with spontaneous alopecia, and their skin went to approximately 7-11-week-old female C3H/HeJ mice. Study-level points and caveats: Scalp samples also yield sequences from resident alphabeta T cells of normal skin. TCRs were shared less clearly across patients than in mice, possibly for HLA-related reasons. Greater clonality was observed in lesional scalp samples, especially alopecia totalis/universalis, versus normal scalp.

The CDR3 has 12 amino acids. The V gene lost 7 bases and the J gene lost 3 bases, with 11 bases spanning the gap. Looked up from germline, CDR1 is FNHDT and CDR2 is SITEND (reference sequence). RNA was extracted and reverse transcribed into cDNA as the sequencing template. Repertoires were generated with immunoSEQ multiplex PCR, while TCRdb's copy carries only in-frame clones and drops some. Observed in the sample are 200,000 to 300,000 clones, none of them singletons. This chain joins TRBV19 and TRBJ2-7; tentative D call: TRBD2 (6 bases). The sequence was collected from a C3H/HeJ mouse with alopecia areata. MHC haplotype: H2-k. The sequenced sample was CD4+ T cells sorted from a lymph node. Partial CDR3 DNA: TGTGCCAGCGCCATACTGGGCTAT. This sequence encodes CASAILGY. The whole CDR3 sequence reads CASAILGYEQYF.